This record concerns one TCR beta chain sequence. Its antigen is currently unknown. Some clones are missing from TCRdb's copy, which holds only in-frame ones; the method was immunoSEQ multiplex PCR. The table has approximately 94,000 clones, less than 90% seen once. This record comes from a study of graft-versus-host responses after intestinal transplantation. Study-wide background: Anti-thymocyte globulin induction, then tacrolimus and steroids for approximately 3 years, went to all recipients. Whole-study results and caveats: GvH clones appeared in recipient marrow, some first in ileum or blood. Allografts from individuals with graft-donor T cell macrochimerism displayed high graft-versus-host to host-versus-graft clonal ratios.

The ends were cut back, 0 bases at V and 5 bases at J, with 8 bases in the middle. CDR3 length: 13 amino acids. Germline values: CDR1 GTSNPN, CDR2 SVGIG (reference sequence). Sample: unstimulated CD4+ T cells sorted from spleen or lymph node cells, taken before transplant. The chain couples TRBV30 to TRBJ1-5; D not certain. The source of this sequence is a human donor who was the organ donor for an intestinal transplant. In DNA form, the CDR3 reads TGTGCCTGGAGTGTAACGGGAGATCAGCCCCAGCATTTT. It yields the protein CAWSVTGDQPQHF.